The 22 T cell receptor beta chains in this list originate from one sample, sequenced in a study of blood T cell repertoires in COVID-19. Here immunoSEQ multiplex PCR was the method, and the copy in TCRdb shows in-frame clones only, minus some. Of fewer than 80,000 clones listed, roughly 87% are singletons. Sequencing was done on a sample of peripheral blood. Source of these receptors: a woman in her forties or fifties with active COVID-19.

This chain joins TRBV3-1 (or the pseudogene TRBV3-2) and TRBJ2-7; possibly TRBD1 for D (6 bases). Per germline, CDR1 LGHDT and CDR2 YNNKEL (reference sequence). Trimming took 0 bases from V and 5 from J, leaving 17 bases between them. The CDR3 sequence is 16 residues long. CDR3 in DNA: TGTGCCAGCAGCCAAGACCAGACAGGTCTCGTCCACGAGCAGTACTTC. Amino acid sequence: CASSQDQTGLVHEQYF.

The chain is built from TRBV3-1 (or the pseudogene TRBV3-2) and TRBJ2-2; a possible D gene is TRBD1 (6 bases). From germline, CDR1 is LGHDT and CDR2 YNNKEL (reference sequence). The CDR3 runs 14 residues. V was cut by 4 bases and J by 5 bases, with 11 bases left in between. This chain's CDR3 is CASSLRTATGELFF. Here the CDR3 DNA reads TGTGCCAGCAGCCTCCGGACAGCAACCGGGGAGCTGTTTTTT.

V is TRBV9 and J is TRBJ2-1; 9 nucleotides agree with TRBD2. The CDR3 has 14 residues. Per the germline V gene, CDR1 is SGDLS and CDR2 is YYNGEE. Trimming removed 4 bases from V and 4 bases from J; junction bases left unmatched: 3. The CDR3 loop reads CASSLTSGYNEQFF. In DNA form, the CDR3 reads TGTGCCAGCAGCCTAACTAGCGGGTACAATGAGCAGTTCTTC.

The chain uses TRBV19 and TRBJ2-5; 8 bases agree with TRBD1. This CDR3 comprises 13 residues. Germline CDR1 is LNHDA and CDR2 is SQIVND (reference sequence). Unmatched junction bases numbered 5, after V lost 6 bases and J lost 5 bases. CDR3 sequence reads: CASRTAGGETQYF. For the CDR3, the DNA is TGTGCCAGTAGGACCGCAGGGGGCGAGACCCAGTACTTC.

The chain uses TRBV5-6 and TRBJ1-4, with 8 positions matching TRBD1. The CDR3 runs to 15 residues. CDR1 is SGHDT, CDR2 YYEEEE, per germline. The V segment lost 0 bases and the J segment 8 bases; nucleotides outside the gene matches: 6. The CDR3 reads CASSLDDRGGEKLFF. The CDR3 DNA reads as TGTGCCAGCAGCTTGGACGACAGGGGAGGCGAAAAACTGTTTTTT. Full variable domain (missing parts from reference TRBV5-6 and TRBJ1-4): DAGVTQSPTHLIKTRGQQVTLRCSPKSGHDTVSWYQQALGQGPQFIFQYYEEEERQRGNFPDRFSGHQFPNYSSELNVNALLLGDSALYLCASSLDDRGGEKLFFGSGTQLSVL.

As DNA, the CDR3 is TGTGCCAGCAGGCGGGGGGAGACCCAGTACTTC. Protein: CASRRGETQYF. The chain links TRBV3-1 (or the pseudogene TRBV3-2) to TRBJ2-5; 7 nucleotides line up with TRBD2. J was trimmed by 5 bases and V by 6 bases; bases with no gene match: 0. The CDR3 is 11 residues long. Germline CDR1 and CDR2: LGHDT and YNNKEL (reference sequence).

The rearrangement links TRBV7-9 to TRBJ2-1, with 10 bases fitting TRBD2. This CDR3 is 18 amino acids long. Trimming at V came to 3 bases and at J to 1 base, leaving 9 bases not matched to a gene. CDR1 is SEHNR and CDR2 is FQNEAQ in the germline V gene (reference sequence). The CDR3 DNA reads TGTGCCAGCAGCTTGCTAACTAGCGGGGTTTATTCCTACAATGAGCAGTTCTTC. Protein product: CASSLLTSGVYSYNEQFF.

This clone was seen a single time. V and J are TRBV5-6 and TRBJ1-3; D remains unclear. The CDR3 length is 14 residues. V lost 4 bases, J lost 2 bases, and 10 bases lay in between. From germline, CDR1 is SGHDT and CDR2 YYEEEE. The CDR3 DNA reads TGTGCCAGCAGCCTGGACTCGGCTGGAAACACCATATATTTT. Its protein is CASSLDSAGNTIYF.

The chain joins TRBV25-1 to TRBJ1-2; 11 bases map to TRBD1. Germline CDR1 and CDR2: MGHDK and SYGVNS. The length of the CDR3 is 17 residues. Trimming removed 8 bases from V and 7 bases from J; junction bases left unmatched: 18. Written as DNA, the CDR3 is TGTGCCAGCGGAGGGTATACCGGGACAGGGGGTTCCGGTGGCTACACCTTC. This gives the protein CASGGYTGTGGSGGYTF.

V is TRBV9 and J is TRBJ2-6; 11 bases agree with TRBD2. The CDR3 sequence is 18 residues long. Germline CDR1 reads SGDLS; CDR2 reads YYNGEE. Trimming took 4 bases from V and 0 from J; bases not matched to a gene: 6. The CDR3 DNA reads TGTGCCAGCAGCCTACGACTAGCGGGAACCTCTGGGGCCAACGTCCTGACTTTC. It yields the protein CASSLRLAGTSGANVLTF. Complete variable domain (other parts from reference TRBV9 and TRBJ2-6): DSGVTQTPKHLITATGQRVTLRCSPRSGDLSVYWYQQSLDQGLQFLIQYYNGEERAKGNILERFSAQQFPDLHSELNLSSLELGDSALYFCASSLRLAGTSGANVLTFGAGSRLTVL.

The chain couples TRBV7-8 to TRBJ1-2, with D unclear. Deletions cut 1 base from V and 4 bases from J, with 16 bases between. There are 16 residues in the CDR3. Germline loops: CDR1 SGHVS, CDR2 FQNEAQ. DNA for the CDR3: TGTGCCAGCAGCTTAGGATTGGACTCTTCCGTCTATGGCTACACCTTC. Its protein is CASSLGLDSSVYGYTF.

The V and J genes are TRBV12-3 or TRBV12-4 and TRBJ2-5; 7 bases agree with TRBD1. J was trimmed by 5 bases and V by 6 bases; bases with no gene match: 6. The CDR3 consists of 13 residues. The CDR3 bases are TGTGCCAGCAGCAGACAGGGAACCGAGACCCAGTACTTC. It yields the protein CASSRQGTETQYF.

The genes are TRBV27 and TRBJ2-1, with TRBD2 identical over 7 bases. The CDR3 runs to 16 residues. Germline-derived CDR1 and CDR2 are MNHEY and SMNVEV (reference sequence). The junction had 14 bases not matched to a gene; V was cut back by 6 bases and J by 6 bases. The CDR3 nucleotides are TGTGCCAGCAGCCGTGTTGTGGCTAGCGGCATCAATGAGCAGTTCTTC. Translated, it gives CASSRVVASGINEQFF.

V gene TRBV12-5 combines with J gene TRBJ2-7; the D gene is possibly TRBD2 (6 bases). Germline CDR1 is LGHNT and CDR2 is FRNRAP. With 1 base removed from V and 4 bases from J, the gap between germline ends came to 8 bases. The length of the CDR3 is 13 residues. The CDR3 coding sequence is TGTGCTAGTGGTTTGGGCGGGGTTTACGAGCAGTACTTC. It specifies CASGLGGVYEQYF.

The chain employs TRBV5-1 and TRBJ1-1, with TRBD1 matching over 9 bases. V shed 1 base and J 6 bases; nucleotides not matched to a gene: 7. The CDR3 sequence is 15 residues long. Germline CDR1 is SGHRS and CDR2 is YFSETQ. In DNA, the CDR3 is TGCGCCAGCAGCTTGCAGGGACAGGGTCAGCCTGAAGCTTTCTTT. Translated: CASSLQGQGQPEAFF.

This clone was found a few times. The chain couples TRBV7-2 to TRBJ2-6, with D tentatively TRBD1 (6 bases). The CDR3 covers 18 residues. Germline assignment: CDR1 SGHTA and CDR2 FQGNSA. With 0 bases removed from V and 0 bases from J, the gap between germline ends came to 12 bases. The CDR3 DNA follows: TGTGCCAGCAGCTTAGCGGTAGGGGGAGCCTCTGGGGCCAACGTCCTGACTTTC. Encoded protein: CASSLAVGGASGANVLTF. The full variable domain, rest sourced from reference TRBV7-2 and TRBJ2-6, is GAGVSQSPSNKVTEKGKDVELRCDPISGHTALYWYRQSLGQGLEFLIYFQGNSAPDKSGLPSDRFSAERTGGSVSTLTIQRTQQEDSAVYLCASSLAVGGASGANVLTFGAGSRLTVL.

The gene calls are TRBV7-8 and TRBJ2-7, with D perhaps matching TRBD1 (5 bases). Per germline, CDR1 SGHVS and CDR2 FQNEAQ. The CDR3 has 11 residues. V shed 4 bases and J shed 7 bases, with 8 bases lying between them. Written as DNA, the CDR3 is TGTGCCAGCAGCTGGACATCAGAGCAGTACTTC. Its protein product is CASSWTSEQYF.

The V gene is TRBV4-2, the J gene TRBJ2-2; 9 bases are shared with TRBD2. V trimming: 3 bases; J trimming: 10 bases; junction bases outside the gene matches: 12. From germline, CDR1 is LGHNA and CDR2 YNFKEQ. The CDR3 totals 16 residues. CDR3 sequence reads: CASSHGVRGRVPELFF. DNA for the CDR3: TGTGCCAGCAGCCACGGCGTTCGCGGGAGGGTCCCGGAGCTGTTTTTT.

CDR3 in DNA: TGTGCCATCAGTGAGTCAAGGGGGGGGATCTCCTACGAGCAGTACTTC. This encodes CAISESRGGISYEQYF. The gene calls are TRBV10-3 and TRBJ2-7; D may be TRBD2 (7 bases). This CDR3 is built from 16 residues. Looked up from germline, CDR1 is ENHRY and CDR2 is SYGVKD. With 0 bases removed from V and 0 bases from J, the gap between germline ends came to 12 bases.

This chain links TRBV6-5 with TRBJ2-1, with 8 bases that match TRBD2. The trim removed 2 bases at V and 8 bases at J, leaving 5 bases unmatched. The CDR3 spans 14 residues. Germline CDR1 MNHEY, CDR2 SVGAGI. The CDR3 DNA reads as TGTGCCAGCAGTTACGGGACTAGTCGCGATGAGCAGTTCTTC. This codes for CASSYGTSRDEQFF.

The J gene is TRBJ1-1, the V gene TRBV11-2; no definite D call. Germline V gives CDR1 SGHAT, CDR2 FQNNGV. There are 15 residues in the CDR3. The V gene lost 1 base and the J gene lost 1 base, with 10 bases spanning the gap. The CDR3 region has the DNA TGTGCCAGCAGCTTAGCGGTCCAAAGGAACACTGAAGCTTTCTTT. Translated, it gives CASSLAVQRNTEAFF.

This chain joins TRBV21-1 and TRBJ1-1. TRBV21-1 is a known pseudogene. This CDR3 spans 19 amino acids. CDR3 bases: TGTGCCAGCAGCGATCAAAAGGCCTCCGGGACTCCTGGGAACACTGAAGCTTTCTTT. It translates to CASSDQKASGTPGNTEAFF.